This T cell receptor beta chain is from a study of blood T cell repertoires in COVID-19. Study background: Italy, Spain and the United States were the sources of the convalescent and acute COVID-19 samples. Sources were T cells, B-cell-depleted T cells, or PBMCs; the material itself was cDNA or gDNA.

The V gene lost 0 bases and the J gene lost 0 bases, with 18 bases spanning the gap. This CDR3 is 18 amino acids long. From germline, CDR1 is SGHRS and CDR2 YFSETQ. Source study methods: Counts of nucleated cells, estimated from reference gene primer amplification, were obtained. TCRdb's copy holds only in-frame clones and misses some; the assay was immunoSEQ multiplex PCR. For V, J and clone size, that table is used; D and trimming come from the DNA. The data contain about 140,000 clones, around 89% of them singletons. The receptor comes from a woman aged 80 or over with acute or convalescent COVID-19. Sequenced input: peripheral blood. The V call is TRBV5-1, the J call TRBJ1-2; TRBD1 is a possible D gene (6 bases). The CDR3 region is CASSLEAPGARANYGYTF. CDR3 nucleotides: TGCGCCAGCAGCTTGGAGGCGCCAGGGGCTAGAGCTAACTATGGCTACACCTTC.